This T cell receptor beta chain was identified in a study of T cells in localized non-small cell lung cancer. The study, taken as a whole, reports: Paired adjacent lung recovered a median about 60 of the top 100 tumor clones. Higher blood T cell density went with longer overall survival. Heterogeneity stays possible, as sequencing covered only one tumor region. It was uninvolved adjacent lung that showed the highest T cell clonality, exceeding tumor.

Clones were sequenced by immunoSEQ multiplex PCR, and TCRdb holds only the in-frame ones, with some missing. Counted here are over 65,000 clones, about 88% occurring once; the ten biggest clones make up approximately 1.3%. Germline assignment: CDR1 MGHRA and CDR2 YSYEKL. This CDR3 comprises 16 residues. V gave up 0 bases and J gave up 6 bases, with 16 bases separating them. About this clone itself: Its specificity is unknown.

The chain has TRBV4-1 and TRBJ2-3; perhaps TRBD2 as D (7 bases). This TCR came from a female donor over 55 with stage I lung adenocarcinoma. Sample: peripheral blood, taken before any cancer treatment. This CDR3 reads CASSQDSGGSSDTQYF. The CDR3 DNA is TGCGCCAGCAGCCAAGACTCGGGGGGCTCGTCGGATACGCAGTATTTT.